The rows below give T cell receptor beta chains drawn from one sample of a study of Tregs in tolerant kidney transplant recipients. The table came from immunoSEQ multiplex PCR; TCRdb's copy has only in-frame clones and leaves some out. This sample has 110,000 or so clones, with 90% found just once. The specimen comprised CD4+ T cells from blood, sampled before the transplant. The receptors here all came from a human donor who received a combined kidney and bone marrow transplant. The CDR3 runs from the conserved cysteine through the conserved F or W. Fields, in order: V gene, clone size, J gene, D gene, CDR3 DNA, CDR3 protein. The D gene is left open where the match is weak. Some rows have no size entry. The others give once, few or many, or a class for an expanded clone.

v_gene: TRBV4-1
abundance: once
j_gene: TRBJ2-5
d_gene: .
CDR3nt: TGCGCCAGCAGCCAAGGGAGGCTTCTAGCGTCTCGTAGAGAGACCCAGTACTTC
CDR3aa: CASSQGRLLASRRETQYF

v_gene: TRBV2
abundance: .
j_gene: TRBJ2-1
d_gene: TRBD2
CDR3nt: TGTGCCAGCAGTGTATGGCTAGCGGGTGGCAATGAGCAGTTCTTC
CDR3aa: CASSVWLAGGNEQFF

v_gene: TRBV5-4
abundance: .
j_gene: TRBJ2-3
d_gene: TRBD1
CDR3nt: TGTGCCAGCAGCTTGGGTCGAGGGGGCGGAACAGATACGCAGTATTTT
CDR3aa: CASSLGRGGGTDTQYF

v_gene: TRBV27
abundance: once
j_gene: TRBJ2-7
d_gene: TRBD1
CDR3nt: TGTGCCAGCAGTTGGGGACAGGGTAACGGGGAGCAGTACTTC
CDR3aa: CASSWGQGNGEQYF

v_gene: TRBV9
abundance: .
j_gene: TRBJ2-7
d_gene: TRBD1
CDR3nt: TGTGCCAGCAGCGAGGGGGGGACAGGGTACGAGCAGTACTTC
CDR3aa: CASSEGGTGYEQYF

v_gene: TRBV6-4
abundance: .
j_gene: TRBJ2-3
d_gene: .
CDR3nt: TGTGCCAGCAGTGCAGGAATTAGCACAGATACGCAGTATTTT
CDR3aa: CASSAGISTDTQYF

v_gene: TRBV5-1
abundance: .
j_gene: TRBJ2-7
d_gene: TRBD2
CDR3nt: TGCGCCAGCAGCTCGGGAGGTACGACTAGTCTAACGTACGAGCAGTACTTC
CDR3aa: CASSSGGTTSLTYEQYF

v_gene: TRBV2
abundance: few
j_gene: TRBJ2-7
d_gene: TRBD2
CDR3nt: TGTGCCAGCAGTGAAGCCGAAGGGGACTATTACGAGCAGTACTTC
CDR3aa: CASSEAEGDYYEQYF

v_gene: TRBV5-1
abundance: .
j_gene: TRBJ2-5
d_gene: .
CDR3nt: TGCGCCAGCAGCTTGACAATCCAAGAGACCCAGTACTTC
CDR3aa: CASSLTIQETQYF

v_gene: TRBV11-3
abundance: once
j_gene: TRBJ1-5
d_gene: .
CDR3nt: TGTGCCAGCAGCCCAGGGCCAACGACAGAAAAGGGCAATCAGCCCCAGCATTTT
CDR3aa: CASSPGPTTEKGNQPQHF

v_gene: TRBV7-9
abundance: .
j_gene: TRBJ1-5
d_gene: .
CDR3nt: TGTGCCAGCAGCTTCGCCCAGCAGCCCCAGCATTTT
CDR3aa: CASSFAQQPQHF

v_gene: TRBV19
abundance: .
j_gene: TRBJ1-5
d_gene: .
CDR3nt: TGTGCCAGTAGGCCAGGACATAGCAATCAGCCCCAGCATTTT
CDR3aa: CASRPGHSNQPQHF

v_gene: TRBV28
abundance: .
j_gene: TRBJ1-1
d_gene: .
CDR3nt: TGTGCCAGCAGTTTAAGTAGTAGCCCCCCGGGAACTGAAGCTTTCTTT
CDR3aa: CASSLSSSPPGTEAFF

v_gene: TRBV9
abundance: .
j_gene: TRBJ1-2
d_gene: TRBD1
CDR3nt: TGTGCCAGCAGCCCGCAGACTGGACAGGGGATCTATGGCTACACCTTC
CDR3aa: CASSPQTGQGIYGYTF

v_gene: TRBV6-1
abundance: .
j_gene: TRBJ2-5
d_gene: .
CDR3nt: TGTGCCAGCAGTGGAATACACGGGGAGACCCAGTACTTC
CDR3aa: CASSGIHGETQYF

v_gene: TRBV11-2
abundance: few
j_gene: TRBJ2-7
d_gene: TRBD1
CDR3nt: TGTGCCAGCAGCTTGGACAGGGGGCGGCCCTACGAGCAGTACTTC
CDR3aa: CASSLDRGRPYEQYF

v_gene: TRBV10-3
abundance: .
j_gene: TRBJ2-2
d_gene: TRBD1
CDR3nt: TGTGCCATCAGGGGACAGGATAGGGAGCTGTTTTTT
CDR3aa: CAIRGQDRELFF

v_gene: TRBV5-4
abundance: .
j_gene: TRBJ1-1
d_gene: TRBD1
CDR3nt: TGTGCCAGCAGCTTATTAGGACAGGGGGCTTTGAACACTGAAGCTTTCTTT
CDR3aa: CASSLLGQGALNTEAFF

v_gene: TRBV5-1
abundance: .
j_gene: TRBJ1-2
d_gene: TRBD1
CDR3nt: TGCGCCAGCAGCCCCGGGACAGCCCCCTATGGCTACACCTTC
CDR3aa: CASSPGTAPYGYTF

v_gene: TRBV7-8
abundance: .
j_gene: TRBJ2-7
d_gene: .
CDR3nt: TGTGCCAGCAGCTTCCCAAACTACGAGCAGTACTTC
CDR3aa: CASSFPNYEQYF

v_gene: TRBV7-2
abundance: .
j_gene: TRBJ2-1
d_gene: TRBD1
CDR3nt: TGTGCCAGCAGCTACCGCACAGGGGGTGAGCAGTTCTTC
CDR3aa: CASSYRTGGEQFF

v_gene: TRBV4-3
abundance: .
j_gene: TRBJ2-1
d_gene: .
CDR3nt: TGCGCCAGCAAAAAAGGGGCAGGTCCTTACAATGAGCAGTTCTTC
CDR3aa: CASKKGAGPYNEQFF

v_gene: TRBV5-1
abundance: .
j_gene: TRBJ1-2
d_gene: TRBD1
CDR3nt: TGCGCCAGCAGCCCGGACAGGGACTATGGCTACACCTTC
CDR3aa: CASSPDRDYGYTF

v_gene: TRBV5-1
abundance: .
j_gene: TRBJ2-3
d_gene: TRBD1
CDR3nt: TGCGCCAGCAGCTTTCGGGGACAGGGAACAGATACGCAGTATTTT
CDR3aa: CASSFRGQGTDTQYF

v_gene: TRBV6-6
abundance: .
j_gene: TRBJ2-7
d_gene: TRBD1
CDR3nt: TGTGCCAGCAGCCAGGGGGTGGACACCATCTACGAGCAGTACTTC
CDR3aa: CASSQGVDTIYEQYF

v_gene: TRBV10-2
abundance: .
j_gene: TRBJ2-5
d_gene: .
CDR3nt: TGCGCCAGCAGTGCGATCTTGAGGGAGACCCAGTACTTC
CDR3aa: CASSAILRETQYF

v_gene: TRBV30
abundance: .
j_gene: TRBJ1-5
d_gene: TRBD1
CDR3nt: TGTGCCTGGGGGTCGACAGGGCGCGCCAATCAGCCCCAGCATTTT
CDR3aa: CAWGSTGRANQPQHF

v_gene: TRBV18
abundance: once
j_gene: TRBJ2-3
d_gene: .
CDR3nt: TGTGCCAGCTCACCTTCGACAGATACGCAGTATTTT
CDR3aa: CASSPSTDTQYF

v_gene: TRBV11-2
abundance: .
j_gene: TRBJ2-1
d_gene: TRBD1
CDR3nt: TGTGCCAGCAGCTCTTTTAGGACAGGCCTCTACAATGAGCAGTTCTTC
CDR3aa: CASSSFRTGLYNEQFF

v_gene: TRBV6-1
abundance: .
j_gene: TRBJ1-1
d_gene: TRBD1
CDR3nt: TGTGCCAGCTTCGGGACAGGGGGGGACACTGAAGCTTTCTTT
CDR3aa: CASFGTGGDTEAFF

v_gene: TRBV25-1
abundance: .
j_gene: TRBJ1-1
d_gene: .
CDR3nt: TGTGCCAGCAGTGAATCTTTAGCGGCAGGAGAAGCTTTCTTT
CDR3aa: CASSESLAAGEAFF

v_gene: TRBV19
abundance: .
j_gene: TRBJ2-1
d_gene: TRBD2
CDR3nt: TGTGCCAGTAGTCGAGGACTAGCGGGGGCCAATGAGCAGTTCTTC
CDR3aa: CASSRGLAGANEQFF

v_gene: TRBV11-2
abundance: .
j_gene: TRBJ2-1
d_gene: .
CDR3nt: TGTGCCAGCAGCTTAGACGGAGCGCCATTCGTTGACAATGAGCAGTTCTTC
CDR3aa: CASSLDGAPFVDNEQFF